This T cell receptor (beta chain) was found in a study of cytomegalovirus exposure and HLA in healthy donors. Findings and limits, study-wide: It was confirmed in vitro that a few of the CMV-associated chains were specific for CMV antigens. In a later analysis, DRB1 alleles had the most associated TCRs; HLA-C alleles the fewest. Most of the CMV-associated TCR beta chains (in a later analysis) appeared to be HLA-restricted.

Germline V gene lookup returns CDR1 MDHEN and CDR2 SYDVKM. CDR3 length: 15 amino acids. The V and J ends lost 7 bases and 4 bases respectively, with 19 bases between them. Amplification used 60 Vbeta primers and 13 Jbeta primers. In the authors' workflow: Around 11 million of tens of millions of unique TCR beta chains were shared, per a later count. The assay was immunoSEQ multiplex PCR, and TCRdb's table has in-frame clones only and misses some. V, J and clone size reflect that table, while D and trimming were determined from the DNA. The table records about 200,000 clones, 70% to 80% of them present only once. This clone was observed a few times. Its antigen is not identified.

The chain employs TRBV28 and TRBJ1-2, with D tentatively TRBD1 (5 bases). The TCR was taken from a woman between 45 and 65 years old in good health and CMV-seronegative. The specimen sequenced was PBMCs. As DNA, the CDR3 is TGTGCCAGCATCACCTCGGGCGCGGGGACCTATGGCTACACCTTC. Translating gives CASITSGAGTYGYTF.